One and the same sample provided the 22 T cell receptor beta chains below, sequenced in a study of radiation and T cells in renal cell carcinoma. Clones were sequenced by immunoSEQ multiplex PCR, and TCRdb holds only the in-frame ones, with some missing. The repertoire holds about 77,000 clones, with 83% as singletons. Time point: blood 4 weeks post-SBRT, at nephrectomy. The treatment here: 15 Gy SBRT to primary tumor, nephrectomy 4 weeks later. This specimen was blood, taken from a patient whose treatment included radiotherapy and nephrectomy. These receptors all stem from an older woman with renal cell carcinoma.

This chain uses TRBV5-1 with TRBJ1-2; D is uncertain. This CDR3 has 13 residues. Germline V CDR1 and CDR2: SGHRS, YFSETQ. V dropped 5 bases and J dropped 3 bases, with 11 bases sitting between them. CDR3 sequence reads: CASSLSQDYGYTF. The CDR3 DNA is TGCGCCAGCAGTCTTAGTCAGGACTATGGCTACACCTTC.

The count of this clone is one. The chain recombines TRBV7-3 with TRBJ2-7; D gene ambiguous. Looked up from germline, CDR1 is SGHTA and CDR2 is FQGTGA. CDR3 length: 14 amino acids. V lost 1 base and J 3 bases, leaving 10 bases between the germline ends. The CDR3 coding sequence is TGTGCCAGCAGCTTAAAACCCTCTATCTACGAGCAGTACTTC. Translated, it gives CASSLKPSIYEQYF.

This clone has only a few counts. The V and J genes are TRBV30 and TRBJ2-5, with TRBD1 matching over 7 bases. The CDR3 extends over 13 amino acids. Germline V lookup: CDR1 GTSNPN, CDR2 SVGIG (reference sequence). Trimming cost V 5 bases and J 4 bases; bases outside gene matches: 7. This CDR3 is CAWELQGVETQYF. In DNA, the CDR3 is TGTGCCTGGGAACTCCAGGGGGTAGAGACCCAGTACTTC.

The chain has TRBV11-1 and TRBJ2-7; weak D call: TRBD1 (6 bases). Trimming left V 5 bases short and J 0 bases short, with 14 bases between. Germline V lookup: CDR1 SGHAT, CDR2 FQDESV (reference sequence). This CDR3 is built from 15 residues. The CDR3: CASSLGQMSSYEQYF. For the CDR3, the DNA is TGTGCCAGCAGCCTTGGACAGATGAGCTCCTACGAGCAGTACTTC.

DNA for the CDR3: TGTGCCAGCAGCTCTCAGGGAGCAACTAATGAAAAACTGTTTTTT. Protein sequence: CASSSQGATNEKLFF. J is TRBJ1-4 and V is TRBV5-4, with D possibly TRBD1 on 5 matching bases. Trimming took off 3 bases at V and 0 bases at J, with 9 bases between the two ends. CDR1 is SGHNT and CDR2 is YYREEE in the germline V gene (reference sequence). CDR3 length equals 15 residues.

This sequence joins TRBV5-8 and TRBJ1-2; tentative D call: TRBD1 (5 bases). V gave up 1 base and J gave up 6 bases, with 10 bases separating them. Germline V lookup: CDR1 SGHTS, CDR2 YDEGEE. The CDR3 loop spans 13 amino acids. CDR3: CASSLMGVHGYTF. The CDR3 nucleotides read TGTGCCAGCAGCTTGATGGGGGTGCATGGCTACACCTTC.

The V and J genes are TRBV4-2 and TRBJ1-2; maybe TRBD1 (5 bases). The germline V and J ends were trimmed by 3 bases and 3 bases, with 11 bases remaining between them. The CDR3 has 14 residues. Germline V gene lookup returns CDR1 LGHNA and CDR2 YNFKEQ. In nucleotides, the CDR3 is TGTGCCAGCAGCCATTCCGGGGCGGACTATGGCTACACCTTC. The encoded protein is CASSHSGADYGYTF.

This clone was detected only once. The chain joins TRBV5-4 to TRBJ1-5; no definite D call. V lost 1 base and J lost 5, with 16 bases in between. The V gene's germline CDR1 is SGHNT and CDR2 YYREEE (reference sequence). The CDR3 runs 16 residues. The CDR3 bases are TGTGCCAGCAGCTTGAAAGACACCAGGCGTGATCAGCCCCAGCATTTT. It is translated as CASSLKDTRRDQPQHF.

This sequence joins TRBV30 and TRBJ1-3; no clear D. The CDR3 extends over 15 amino acids. Germline-derived CDR1 and CDR2 are GTSNPN and SVGIG (reference sequence). V was clipped by 3 bases and J by 0 bases, with 12 bases between them. As DNA, the CDR3 is TGTGCCTGGAGACGGCTGCAGAGCTCTGGAAACACCATATATTTT. As protein: CAWRRLQSSGNTIYF.

The chain couples TRBV28 to TRBJ2-7; possibly TRBD1 for D (6 bases). CDR3 length equals 14 residues. Germline CDR1 MDHEN, CDR2 SYDVKM. V gave up 1 base and J gave up 0 bases, with 7 bases separating them. CDR3 sequence reads: CASSLYRDSYEQYF. The DNA for the CDR3 is TGTGCCAGCAGTTTATACAGGGACTCCTACGAGCAGTACTTC.

CDR3 sequence: CASSPTPENSGNTIYF. For the CDR3, the DNA is TGTGCCAGCTCACCTACCCCGGAAAACTCTGGAAACACCATATATTTT. This chain connects TRBV18 to TRBJ1-3; no firm D call. The V and J ends lost 3 bases and 0 bases respectively, with 12 bases between them. This CDR3 spans 16 amino acids. The germline CDR1 and CDR2 sequences are KGHSH and LQKENI.

This sequence joins TRBV18 and TRBJ2-1; 10 positions agree with TRBD2. Per the germline V gene, CDR1 is KGHSH and CDR2 is LQKENI. The V segment lost 3 bases and the J segment 4 bases; nucleotides outside the gene matches: 6. The CDR3 runs 16 residues. The CDR3 region has the DNA TGTGCCAGCTCACCGGCTAGCGGGGGACTATACAATGAGCAGTTCTTC. As protein: CASSPASGGLYNEQFF.

This chain connects TRBV30 to TRBJ1-2; D is possibly TRBD1 (5 bases). This CDR3 is 14 amino acids long. The V gene lost 6 bases and the J gene lost 3 bases, with 17 bases spanning the gap. Germline V gene sequence: CDR1 GTSNPN, CDR2 SVGIG (reference sequence). CDR3 sequence: CACEPAGNYYGYTF. As DNA, the CDR3 is TGTGCCTGCGAACCCGCAGGGAATTACTATGGCTACACCTTC. The entire variable domain, with the rest obtained from reference TRBV30 and TRBJ1-2, is as follows: SQTIHQWPATLVQPVGSPLSLECTVEGTSNPNLYWYRQAAGRGLQLLFYSVGIGQISSEVPQNLSASRPQDRQFILSSKKLLLSDSGFYLCACEPAGNYYGYTFGSGTRLTVV.

CDR3 in DNA: TGTGCCAGCAGCCCGGAGACAGGGCCTCGTGGCGGGGGCCTCACAGATACGCAGTATTTT. Translating it yields CASSPETGPRGGGLTDTQYF. The chain joins TRBV7-3 to TRBJ2-3; possibly TRBD1 or TRBD2 for D (7 bases each). The CDR3 runs 20 residues. Trimming left V 5 bases short and J 2 bases short, with 29 bases between. Germline V lookup: CDR1 SGHTA, CDR2 FQGTGA.

The J gene is TRBJ2-3, the V gene TRBV2, with D maybe TRBD1 (6 bases). Looked up from germline, CDR1 is SNHLY and CDR2 is FYNNEI. The V and J ends lost 7 bases and 4 bases respectively, with 9 bases between them. CDR3 length: 12 residues. CDR3 protein: CASKEGADTQYF. In DNA, the CDR3 is TGTGCCAGCAAAGAGGGGGCAGATACGCAGTATTTT.

This chain links TRBV5-1 with TRBJ2-2; D ambiguous. In germline, CDR1 is SGHRS, CDR2 YFSETQ. V was pared by 3 bases and J by 7 bases, with 4 bases between. CDR3 size: 11 residues. DNA of the CDR3: TGCGCCAGCAGCTCCGGCGGGGAGCTGTTTTTT. Translation: CASSSGGELFF.

CDR3 bases: TGTGCCAGCAGCTTCTTTAGCGGGGGGTACCAAGAGACCCAGTACTTC. Translated: CASSFFSGGYQETQYF. This chain connects TRBV5-6 to TRBJ2-5; 10 nucleotides match TRBD2. J gave up 0 bases and V 2 bases, and 4 bases lay outside the gene matches. From germline, CDR1 is SGHDT and CDR2 YYEEEE. The CDR3 has 16 residues.

The chain carries TRBV6-5 and TRBJ1-5; unclear D gene. The length of the CDR3 is 13 residues. Germline CDR1 is MNHEY and CDR2 is SVGAGI. V lost 7 bases and J 6 bases, leaving 13 bases between the germline ends. The chain's CDR3 is CASTVGRSQPQHF. CDR3 in DNA: TGTGCCAGCACCGTAGGGCGAAGTCAGCCCCAGCATTTT.

The chain carries TRBV7-9 and TRBJ1-2, with TRBD1 matching 9 bases. The CDR3 is 15 amino acids. J lost 3 bases, V lost 11 bases, and 13 bases had no gene match. CDR1 is SEHNR, CDR2 FQNEAQ, per germline (reference sequence). The CDR3 region has the DNA TGTGCCTTGAGGACAGGGGCCTCCTCCGACTATGGCTACACCTTC. Translated: CALRTGASSDYGYTF.

V gene TRBV28 combines with J gene TRBJ1-3, with D uncertain. V gave up 5 bases and J gave up 4 bases, with 6 bases separating them. CDR3 size: 12 residues. CDR1 and CDR2 from the germline V gene are MDHEN and SYDVKM. The CDR3 reads CASSEPGNTIYF. In nucleotides, the CDR3 is TGTGCCAGCAGTGAGCCCGGAAACACCATATATTTT.

V and J are TRBV19 and TRBJ2-2; D possibly corresponds to TRBD1 (6 bases). Looked up from germline, CDR1 is LNHDA and CDR2 is SQIVND (reference sequence). Trimming removed 3 bases from V and 3 bases from J, with 8 bases in between. The CDR3 sequence is 14 residues long. CDR3 nucleotides: TGTGCCAGTAGTATTTACAGGGACACCGGGGAGCTGTTTTTT. Translating it yields CASSIYRDTGELFF.

This clone has just one count. V gene TRBV7-3 combines with J gene TRBJ2-5; the D is unclear. Trimming shortened V by 0 bases and J by 1 base, and 3 bases separated the two germline ends. This CDR3 has 13 residues. Germline assignment: CDR1 SGHTA and CDR2 FQGTGA. The CDR3 sequence is CASSLTFQETQYF. The CDR3 bases are TGTGCCAGCAGCTTAACGTTCCAAGAGACCCAGTACTTC.